This record concerns one T cell receptor (beta chain) sequence. The CDR3 runs to 14 residues. Germline CDR1 reads SQVTM; CDR2 reads ANQGSEA. This specimen belongs to a study of human CD8 memory T cell subsets. Generation of TCR beta libraries used UMI-labeled 5' RACE. After re-calling the 5' RACE reads, TCRdb lists one entry per CDR3 protein, DNA absent. Its listing shows about 10,000 distinct CDR3 sequences. Sequencing was done on a sample of CD8+ T cells from PBMCs. The chain joins TRBV29-1 to TRBJ2-1; as DNA is missing, the TRBD2 call by TCRdb cannot be tested. The clonotype was recovered from a human donor in good health. The CDR3 here is CSVDLAGGINEQFF.